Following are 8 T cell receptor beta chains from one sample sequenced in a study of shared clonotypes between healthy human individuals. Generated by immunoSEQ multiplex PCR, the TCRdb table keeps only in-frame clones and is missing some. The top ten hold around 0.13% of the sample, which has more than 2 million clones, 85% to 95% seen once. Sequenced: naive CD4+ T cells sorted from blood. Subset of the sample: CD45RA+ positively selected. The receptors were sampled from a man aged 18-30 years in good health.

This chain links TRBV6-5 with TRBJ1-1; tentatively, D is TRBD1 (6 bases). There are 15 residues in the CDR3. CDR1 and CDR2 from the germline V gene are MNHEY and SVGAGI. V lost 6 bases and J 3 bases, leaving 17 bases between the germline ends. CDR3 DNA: TGTGCCAGCAGACCGTTCGGGGGGGCGGACACTGAAGCTTTCTTT. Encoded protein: CASRPFGGADTEAFF.

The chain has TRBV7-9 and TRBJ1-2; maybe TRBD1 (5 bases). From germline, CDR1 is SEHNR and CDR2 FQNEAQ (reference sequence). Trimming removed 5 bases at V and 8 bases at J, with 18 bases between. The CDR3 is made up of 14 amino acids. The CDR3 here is CASSVAGSGGGYTF. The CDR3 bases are TGTGCCAGCAGCGTCGCAGGGAGTGGAGGGGGCTACACCTTC.

CDR3 in amino acids: CATGQGYEQYF. For the CDR3, the DNA is TGTGCCACCGGACAGGGCTACGAGCAGTACTTC. V and J are TRBV6-5 and TRBJ2-7, with 8 bases aligning to TRBD1. Germline V gene data show CDR1 as MNHEY and CDR2 as SVGAGI. The CDR3 consists of 11 residues. J lost 3 bases, V lost 10 bases, and 2 bases had no gene match.

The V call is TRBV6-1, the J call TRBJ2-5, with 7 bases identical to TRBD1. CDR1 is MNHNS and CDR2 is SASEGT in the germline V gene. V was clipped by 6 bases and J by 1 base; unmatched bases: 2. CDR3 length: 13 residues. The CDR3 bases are TGTGCCAGCAGCAGGGACAGCCAAGAGACCCAGTACTTC. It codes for CASSRDSQETQYF.

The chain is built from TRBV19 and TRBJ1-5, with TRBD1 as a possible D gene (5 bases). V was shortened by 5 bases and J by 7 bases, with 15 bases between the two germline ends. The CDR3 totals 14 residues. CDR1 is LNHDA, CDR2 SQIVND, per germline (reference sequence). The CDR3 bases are TGTGCCAGTAGTTCCCACAGGACTGGGCAGCCCCAGCATTTT. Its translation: CASSSHRTGQPQHF.

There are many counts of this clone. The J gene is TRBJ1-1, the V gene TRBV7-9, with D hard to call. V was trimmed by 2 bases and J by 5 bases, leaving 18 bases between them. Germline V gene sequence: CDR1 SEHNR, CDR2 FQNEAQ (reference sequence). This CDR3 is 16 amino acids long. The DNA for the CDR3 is TGTGCCAGCAGCTTACATATTGGCGGCGACGGAACTGAAGCTTTCTTT. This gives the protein CASSLHIGGDGTEAFF. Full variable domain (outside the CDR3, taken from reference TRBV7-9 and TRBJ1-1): DTGVSQNPRHKITKRGQNVTFRCDPISEHNRLYWYRQTLGQGPEFLTYFQNEAQLEKSRLLSDRFSAERPKGSFSTLEIQRTEQGDSAMYLCASSLHIGGDGTEAFFGQGTRLTVV.

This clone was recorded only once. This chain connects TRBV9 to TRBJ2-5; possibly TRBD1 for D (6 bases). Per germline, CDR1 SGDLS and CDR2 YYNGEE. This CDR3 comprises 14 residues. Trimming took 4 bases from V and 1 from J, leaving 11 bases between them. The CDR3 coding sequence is TGTGCCAGCAGCCCCGGGACAATCCAAGAGACCCAGTACTTC. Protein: CASSPGTIQETQYF.

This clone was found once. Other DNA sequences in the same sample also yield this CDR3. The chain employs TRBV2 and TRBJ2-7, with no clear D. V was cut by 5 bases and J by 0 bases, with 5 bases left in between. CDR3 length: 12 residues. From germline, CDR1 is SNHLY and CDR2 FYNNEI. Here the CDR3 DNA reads TGTGCCAGCAGTTACAGCTCCTACGAGCAGTACTTC. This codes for CASSYSSYEQYF.